The 21 T cell receptor beta chains given below trace back to one sample, sequenced in a study of response to subunit inactivated influenza vaccine (dated by TCRdb to the late 2010s). The method was RT-PCR. Sequencing instrument: Illumina HiSeq 2500. TCRdb took the public reads, trimmed them with fastp at Q25, ran MiXCR for clone calling and kept in-frame beta chains. Entries are consolidated by CDR3 protein sequence, retaining the most common genes and DNA. The sample table holds 300,000 to 350,000 distinct CDR3 sequences, of which about 20% were seen once. Around a tenth of the sample rests with the top ten. Sequencing used PBMCs from blood, obtained 21 months after vaccination. All receptors come from a man between 50 and 75 years old who received an inactivated influenza vaccine. Donor details come from another sample of the same person, matched by shared clones.

This clonotype came up a few times. The V and J genes are TRBV27 and TRBJ2-7; D may be TRBD1 (5 bases). The CDR3 length is 14 residues. Germline assignment: CDR1 MNHEY and CDR2 SMNVEV (reference sequence). Trimming cost V 7 bases and J 2 bases, with 15 bases left between them. The CDR3 nucleotides are TGTGCCAGCAAAAAACAGGCGACAGCCTACGAGCAGTACTTC. This encodes CASKKQATAYEQYF.

This clonotype was seen a handful of times. The V call is TRBV5-1, the J call TRBJ2-3; 10 nucleotides match TRBD2. Per the germline V gene, CDR1 is SGHRS and CDR2 is YFSETQ. The CDR3 is 13 amino acids. V was pared by 4 bases and J by 7 bases, with 3 bases of the junction left unmatched. Here the CDR3 reads CASSLAGEYTQYF. The CDR3 DNA is TGCGCCAGCAGCCTAGCGGGGGAATATACGCAGTATTTT.

The gene calls are TRBV12-3 or TRBV12-4 and TRBJ1-6, with 9 bases matching TRBD1. The V gene end was trimmed by 6 bases and the J gene end by 8 bases; junction bases not matched to a gene: 5. This CDR3 spans 14 amino acids. As DNA, the CDR3 is TGTGCCAGCAGCGCGGGACAGGGTCATTCACCCCTCCACTTT. Its protein is CASSAGQGHSPLHF.

In its sample, this clonotype was seen many times. The chain employs TRBV6-1 and TRBJ1-5; 7 positions agree with TRBD1. The CDR3 contains 14 residues. Germline CDR1 reads MNHNS; CDR2 reads SASEGT. With 6 bases clipped from V and 5 bases from J, the junction kept 7 bases outside the gene matches. The CDR3 bases are TGTGCCAGCAGACCGACAGGGCCCGATCAGCCCCAGCATTTT. Translating gives CASRPTGPDQPQHF.

The chain is built from TRBV29-1 and TRBJ1-5; maybe TRBD1 (6 bases). Germline V gene data show CDR1 as SQVTM and CDR2 as ANQGSEA. Between the trimmed V and J ends, which lost 4 bases and 11 bases, there was a span of 18 bases. The CDR3 contains 13 residues. In nucleotides, the CDR3 is TGCAGCGTTGCTACAGGGTCGGAGGGAGCCCAGCATTTT. Translating gives CSVATGSEGAQHF.

V and J are TRBV15 and TRBJ1-6; TRBD1 is a possible D gene (5 bases). Germline CDR1 LNHNV, CDR2 YYDKDF (reference sequence). The CDR3 totals 14 residues. With 0 bases removed from V and 10 bases from J, the gap between germline ends came to 10 bases. The CDR3 spells CATSRDRVRSPLHF. The CDR3 nucleotides are TGTGCCACCAGCAGAGACAGGGTCCGATCACCCCTCCACTTT.

V is TRBV20-1 and J is TRBJ1-2; D possibly corresponds to TRBD1 (6 bases). This CDR3 comprises 18 residues. The germline gives CDR1 DFQATT, CDR2 SNEGSKA (reference sequence). Trimming cost V 0 bases and J 4 bases, with 24 bases left between them. CDR3 sequence: CSARDILGGDTEGYGYTF. The CDR3 DNA reads TGCAGTGCTAGAGATATTTTGGGGGGGGACACAGAGGGCTATGGCTACACCTTC.

A word on this clonotype: Its ends do not fully match the called genes, so a read error is possible. This chain connects TRBV10-3 to TRBJ2-7; TRBD1 might be the D (5 bases). This CDR3 region has 12 residues. The V gene's germline CDR1 is ENHRY and CDR2 SYGVKD. The CDR3 region has the DNA TGCGCCATAAGGACACGCGACTACGAGCAGTACTTC. Amino acid sequence: CAIRTRDYEQYF.

This rearrangement joins TRBV3-1 to TRBJ1-2; tentative D call: TRBD1 (5 bases). The CDR3 is 14 residues long. Germline V gene sequence: CDR1 LGHDT, CDR2 YNNKEL (reference sequence). V dropped 4 bases and J dropped 0 bases, with 9 bases sitting between them. CDR3 protein: CASSLREANYGYTF. The CDR3 DNA follows: TGTGCCAGCAGCCTCAGGGAAGCTAACTATGGCTACACCTTC.

This clonotype was detected many times. V and J are TRBV12-3 or TRBV12-4 and TRBJ1-5; tentative D call: TRBD1 (5 bases). The CDR3 has 13 amino acids. The V gene lost 4 bases and the J gene lost 6 bases, with 10 bases spanning the gap. The CDR3 sequence is CASSYGGSQPQHF. The CDR3 DNA reads as TGTGCCAGCAGTTACGGGGGATCTCAGCCCCAGCATTTT.

This clonotype was counted a few times. The rearrangement joins TRBV12-3 or TRBV12-4 to TRBJ1-1; maybe TRBD1 (6 bases). The CDR3 covers 14 residues. V gave up 5 bases and J gave up 4 bases, with 14 bases separating them. The CDR3 coding sequence is TGTGCCAGCAGTCCAAGGGGGGAGAGCACTGAAGCTTTCTTT. This sequence encodes CASSPRGESTEAFF.

The J gene is TRBJ2-3, the V gene TRBV20-1; D unresolved. Trimming pared 3 bases from V and 4 bases from J, leaving 17 bases between. This CDR3 is 15 amino acids long. Germline V gene lookup returns CDR1 DFQATT and CDR2 SNEGSKA (reference sequence). The CDR3 spells CSASPMGWFADTQYF. The CDR3 coding sequence is TGCAGTGCTAGTCCAATGGGGTGGTTCGCAGATACGCAGTATTTT.

The sample holds a few counts of this clonotype. The chain links TRBV7-7 to TRBJ1-1; D unclear. CDR1 SSHAT and CDR2 FNYEAQ come from the germline V gene (reference sequence). V lost 3 bases, J lost 4 bases, and 12 bases lay in between. This CDR3 contains 14 residues. The CDR3 loop is CASSFSDVTTEAFF. The DNA for the CDR3 is TGTGCCAGCAGCTTCTCTGACGTAACCACTGAAGCTTTCTTT.

This clonotype was picked up a small number of times. This chain uses TRBV12-3 or TRBV12-4 with TRBJ2-3; tentative D call: TRBD2 (5 bases). The CDR3 consists of 13 residues. The germline V and J ends were trimmed by 4 bases and 10 bases, with 15 bases remaining between them. CDR3: CASSSREAPSQYF. The DNA for the CDR3 is TGTGCCAGCAGTTCCCGGGAAGCCCCTTCGCAGTATTTT.

V usage is TRBV5-4 and J usage is TRBJ1-1; D call uncertain. Germline CDR1 and CDR2: SGHNT and YYREEE (reference sequence). Trimming took off 0 bases at V and 4 bases at J, with 10 bases between the two ends. The CDR3 extends over 14 amino acids. The CDR3 DNA follows: TGTGCCAGCAGCTTGGCGAGGTTGGGCACTGAAGCTTTCTTT. Residues: CASSLARLGTEAFF. Full variable domain (missing parts from reference TRBV5-4 and TRBJ1-1): ETGVTQSPTHLIKTRGQQVTLRCSSQSGHNTVSWYQQALGQGPQFIFQYYREEENGRGNFPPRFSGLQFPNYSSELNVNALELDDSALYLCASSLARLGTEAFFGQGTRLTVV.

This clonotype has at least ten counts. This chain uses TRBV18 with TRBJ1-1; D remains ambiguous. The V end lost 1 base, the J end lost 3 bases, and 6 bases lay between the germline ends. The CDR3 contains 13 residues. Looked up from germline, CDR1 is KGHSH and CDR2 is LQKENI. The DNA of the CDR3 is TGTGCCAGCTCACCACTTGGGGACACTGAAGCTTTCTTT. Its translation: CASSPLGDTEAFF.

Only a few counts were recorded for this clonotype. The gene calls are TRBV5-1 and TRBJ2-7; D may be TRBD1 (5 bases). Germline assignment: CDR1 SGHRS and CDR2 YFSETQ. V was clipped by 1 base and J by 4 bases, with 12 bases between them. The CDR3 has 14 amino acids. CDR3 region: CASSLFSGIYEQYF. The CDR3 bases are TGCGCCAGCAGCTTGTTTTCAGGGATATACGAGCAGTACTTC.

V is TRBV20-1 and J is TRBJ2-7; D is unclear. The CDR3 is made up of 15 amino acids. Trimming took off 6 bases at V and 6 bases at J, with 24 bases between the two ends. Germline V lookup: CDR1 DFQATT, CDR2 SNEGSKA (reference sequence). CDR3 in DNA: TGCAGTGCCTCAACCCCGACTGGGAACTATGGCGAGCAGTACTTC. This sequence encodes CSASTPTGNYGEQYF.

This clonotype was recorded at least ten times. The genes are TRBV7-2 and TRBJ2-3; TRBD2 matches 10 bases. This CDR3 comprises 14 residues. J gave up 5 bases and V 6 bases, and 5 bases lay outside the gene matches. CDR1 SGHTA and CDR2 FQGNSA come from the germline V gene. The CDR3 DNA is TGTGCCAGCAGACGCAGCGGGAGGGAAGATACGCAGTATTTT. Its translation: CASRRSGREDTQYF. The full variable domain, with the rest looked up from reference TRBV7-2 and TRBJ2-3, is GAGVSQSPSNKVTEKGKDVELRCDPISGHTALYWYRQSLGQGLEFLIYFQGNSAPDKSGLPSDRFSAERTGGSVSTLTIQRTQQEDSAVYLCASRRSGREDTQYFGPGTRLTVL.

The J gene is TRBJ2-1, the V gene TRBV12-3 or TRBV12-4; TRBD2 matches at 9 bases. V lost 7 bases, J lost 4 bases, and 5 bases stayed unmatched. This CDR3 spans 14 amino acids. CDR3 nucleotide sequence: TGTGCCAGCAACCCGGGACTAGCTTACAATGAGCAGTTCTTC. Translation: CASNPGLAYNEQFF.

The chain recombines TRBV15 with TRBJ2-3; D gene uncertain. This CDR3 has 13 amino acids. Trimming left V 1 base short and J 4 bases short, with 6 bases between. The germline V gene encodes CDR1 LNHNV and CDR2 YYDKDF (reference sequence). CDR3 loop: CATSRVTADTQYF. As DNA, the CDR3 is TGTGCCACCAGCAGAGTAACGGCAGATACGCAGTATTTT.